This T cell receptor (beta chain) was retrieved from a study of T cells in Graves' hyperthyroidism and ophthalmopathy. Study summary: Prior to any treatment, at the point of initial diagnosis, peripheral blood was collected.

The TCR beta CDR3 regions underwent amplification using RNA transcripts as the source. The HTBI set primed first-round TCR CDR3 RT-PCR. One entry per CDR3 protein results from TCRdb running MiXCR on the multiplex PCR reads. The profile shows about 400,000 distinct CDR3 sequences, 20% to 25% of them singletons. Trimming pared 10 bases from V and 2 bases from J, leaving 14 bases between. Germline lookup yields CDR1 KGHDR and CDR2 SFDVKD. This CDR3 has 14 amino acids. This sequence originates from a man in his fifties or sixties with Graves' hyperthyroidism. Sequenced material: blood. The V call is TRBV24-1, the J call TRBJ2-1; D perhaps matches TRBD2 (7 bases). CDR3 protein: CATMGAGAYNEQFF. In nucleotides, the CDR3 is TGTGCCACGATGGGGGCGGGGGCCTACAATGAGCAGTTCTTC.